A selection of T cell receptor beta chains follows, all from one sample in a study of T cells in localized non-small cell lung cancer. Some clones are missing from TCRdb's copy, which holds only in-frame ones; the method was immunoSEQ multiplex PCR. This table holds some 41,000 clones, over 75% found once. Sequencing used PBMCs, obtained before any cancer treatment. All receptors derive from a woman between 40 and 69 years old with stage II lung adenocarcinoma. Both conserved end residues are part of each CDR3. The D gene is left open where the match is weak. Rows give clone size only sometimes, using once, few, many, or a class for an expanded clone.

V gene: TRBV7-7
J gene: TRBJ2-1
D gene: -
clone size: -
CDR3 DNA: TGTGCCAGCAGCTTTGGGGGGGCTGGCTCCTACAATGAGCAGTTCTTC
CDR3 protein: CASSFGGAGSYNEQFF

V gene: TRBV7-8
J gene: TRBJ1-5
D gene: -
clone size: -
CDR3 DNA: TGTGCCAGCAGCTTAGTGAGTCAGCCCCAGCATTTT
CDR3 protein: CASSLVSQPQHF

V gene: TRBV7-9
J gene: TRBJ2-1
D gene: -
clone size: once
CDR3 DNA: TGTGCCAGCAGCTTCTGGACGGAGGACAATGAGCAGTTCTTC
CDR3 protein: CASSFWTEDNEQFF

V gene: TRBV6-1
J gene: TRBJ1-3
D gene: -
clone size: -
CDR3 DNA: TGTGCCAGCAGTGAAATGGGTGGAAACACCATATATTTT
CDR3 protein: CASSEMGGNTIYF

V gene: TRBV4-1
J gene: TRBJ2-7
D gene: TRBD2
clone size: -
CDR3 DNA: TGCGCCAGCAGTCAAGAGGGGACTAGAGGCTCCGAGCAGTACTTC
CDR3 protein: CASSQEGTRGSEQYF

V gene: TRBV18
J gene: TRBJ1-1
D gene: -
clone size: -
CDR3 DNA: TGTGCCAGCTCCCCTGACAGGAGGGTAACTGAAGCTTTCTTT
CDR3 protein: CASSPDRRVTEAFF

V gene: TRBV5-1
J gene: TRBJ2-7
D gene: -
clone size: -
CDR3 DNA: TGCGCCAGCAGCTTGGCCGCAGGGTCGAGCTCCTACGAGCAGTACTTC
CDR3 protein: CASSLAAGSSSYEQYF

V gene: TRBV9
J gene: TRBJ2-7
D gene: TRBD2
clone size: -
CDR3 DNA: TGTGCCAGCAGCGTTGGACTAGCGGGATACTCCTACGAGCAGTACTTC
CDR3 protein: CASSVGLAGYSYEQYF

V gene: TRBV5-5
J gene: TRBJ1-2
D gene: -
clone size: -
CDR3 DNA: TGTGCCAGCAGCCGGACTTATGAAAACTATGGCTACACCTTC
CDR3 protein: CASSRTYENYGYTF

V gene: TRBV7-6
J gene: TRBJ1-5
D gene: TRBD1
clone size: once
CDR3 DNA: TGTGCCAGCAGCTTAGGGTCAGGGGGCTCGGGTCAGCCCCAGCATTTT
CDR3 protein: CASSLGSGGSGQPQHF

V gene: TRBV29-1
J gene: TRBJ2-5
D gene: TRBD1
clone size: -
CDR3 DNA: TGCAGCGGGGGGGGACAGGGGTCGTCAGGAGAGACCCAGTACTTC
CDR3 protein: CSGGGQGSSGETQYF

V gene: TRBV6-5
J gene: TRBJ1-1
D gene: TRBD1
clone size: -
CDR3 DNA: TGTGCCAGCAGTCCCGACAGGGGAGGCACTGAAGCTTTCTTT
CDR3 protein: CASSPDRGGTEAFF

V gene: TRBV7-8
J gene: TRBJ1-4
D gene: TRBD1
clone size: -
CDR3 DNA: TGTGCCAGCAGCCTCCGACAGGGAGGCGAAAAACTGTTTTTT
CDR3 protein: CASSLRQGGEKLFF

V gene: TRBV7-6
J gene: TRBJ2-3
D gene: -
clone size: -
CDR3 DNA: TGTGCCAGCAGCTTCCGGGAGACAGATACGCAGTATTTT
CDR3 protein: CASSFRETDTQYF

V gene: TRBV11-2
J gene: TRBJ2-1
D gene: TRBD2
clone size: -
CDR3 DNA: TGTGCCAGCAGCCCGCTCTTGGGGCGGGAGATCCAGAATGAGCAGTTCTTC
CDR3 protein: CASSPLLGREIQNEQFF

V gene: TRBV19
J gene: TRBJ1-6
D gene: -
clone size: once
CDR3 DNA: TGTGCCAGTAGTACCGGGACAAGTCATAATTCACCCCTCCACTTT
CDR3 protein: CASSTGTSHNSPLHF

V gene: TRBV10-1
J gene: TRBJ2-1
D gene: TRBD2
clone size: -
CDR3 DNA: TGCGCCAGCAGTGATCCTAGCGGGGGGCCCTACAATGAGCAGTTCTTC
CDR3 protein: CASSDPSGGPYNEQFF

V gene: TRBV6-5
J gene: TRBJ2-3
D gene: TRBD1
clone size: -
CDR3 DNA: TGTGCCAGCAGTTCAACAGGGGGTACGCAGTATTTT
CDR3 protein: CASSSTGGTQYF

V gene: TRBV28
J gene: TRBJ2-2
D gene: TRBD2
clone size: once
CDR3 DNA: TGTGCCAGCGTCCGGCTAGCGGGGACCGGGGAGCTGTTTTTT
CDR3 protein: CASVRLAGTGELFF

V gene: TRBV5-7
J gene: TRBJ1-2
D gene: TRBD1
clone size: -
CDR3 DNA: TGTGCCAGCAGCAAAGACAGGGGTGAGGGAAGCTACACCTTC
CDR3 protein: CASSKDRGEGSYTF

V gene: TRBV6-5
J gene: TRBJ2-3
D gene: TRBD2
clone size: -
CDR3 DNA: TGTGCCAGCAAGGAGGCGGGACTAGCGGTAGATACGCAGTATTTT
CDR3 protein: CASKEAGLAVDTQYF

V gene: TRBV6-5
J gene: TRBJ2-1
D gene: -
clone size: -
CDR3 DNA: TGTGCCAGCAGTTCCCTTGAGGGAATGAATGAGCAGTTCTTC
CDR3 protein: CASSSLEGMNEQFF

V gene: TRBV28
J gene: TRBJ2-6
D gene: TRBD1
clone size: few
CDR3 DNA: TGTGCCAGCAGTCTCCTGGGACAGGGAATCTCTGGGGCCAACGTCCTGACTTTC
CDR3 protein: CASSLLGQGISGANVLTF

V gene: TRBV5-1
J gene: TRBJ2-3
D gene: TRBD2
clone size: -
CDR3 DNA: TGCGCCAGCAGCAGACTAGCGGGAGCTGATACGCAGTATTTT
CDR3 protein: CASSRLAGADTQYF

V gene: TRBV20-1
J gene: TRBJ2-1
D gene: -
clone size: once
CDR3 DNA: TGCAGTGTGAGGGTTTTTAATGAGCAGTTCTTC
CDR3 protein: CSVRVFNEQFF

V gene: TRBV28
J gene: TRBJ1-5
D gene: -
clone size: -
CDR3 DNA: TGTGCCAGCAGTTTCGGGACTAATCAGCCCCAGCATTTT
CDR3 protein: CASSFGTNQPQHF

V gene: TRBV5-1
J gene: TRBJ2-7
D gene: -
clone size: -
CDR3 DNA: TGCGCCAGCAGCCGGGGGCAGGGGGCCTACGAGCAGTACTTC
CDR3 protein: CASSRGQGAYEQYF

V gene: TRBV7-2
J gene: TRBJ2-7
D gene: -
clone size: -
CDR3 DNA: TGTGCCAGCAGCTTTAGCAGCTCCTACGAGCAGTACTTC
CDR3 protein: CASSFSSSYEQYF

V gene: TRBV19
J gene: TRBJ1-1
D gene: TRBD1
clone size: -
CDR3 DNA: TGTGCCAGTAGTACCCAACAGGGGGCGCGGAACACTGAAGCTTTCTTT
CDR3 protein: CASSTQQGARNTEAFF

V gene: TRBV4-1
J gene: TRBJ2-1
D gene: -
clone size: -
CDR3 DNA: TGCGCCAGCAGCCAAGATAGGCCCTACAATGAGCAGTTCTTC
CDR3 protein: CASSQDRPYNEQFF

V gene: TRBV19
J gene: TRBJ2-3
D gene: TRBD2
clone size: -
CDR3 DNA: TGTGCCAGTAGGACTAGCGGGGGGGGCACAGATACGCAGTATTTT
CDR3 protein: CASRTSGGGTDTQYF

V gene: TRBV11-2
J gene: TRBJ2-1
D gene: TRBD2
clone size: -
CDR3 DNA: TGTGCCAGCAGCTTAGAAAGCGGGAGAGGTGAGCAGTTCTTC
CDR3 protein: CASSLESGRGEQFF

V gene: TRBV2
J gene: TRBJ1-2
D gene: -
clone size: -
CDR3 DNA: TGTGCCAGCATAAGGGAACAGGAGATCTATGGCTACACCTTC
CDR3 protein: CASIREQEIYGYTF

V gene: TRBV6-4
J gene: TRBJ1-1
D gene: TRBD1
clone size: few
CDR3 DNA: TGTGCCAGCAGCGATACGGACAGGGGGCAATTGATGAACACTGAAGCTTTCTTT
CDR3 protein: CASSDTDRGQLMNTEAFF

V gene: TRBV7-8
J gene: TRBJ1-4
D gene: -
clone size: -
CDR3 DNA: TGTGCCAGCAGGGGGGGAGGCGAAAAACTGTTTTTT
CDR3 protein: CASRGGGEKLFF

V gene: TRBV7-9
J gene: TRBJ2-5
D gene: TRBD1
clone size: few
CDR3 DNA: TGTGCCAGCAGTCAGGCCCCGGACAGGCCGGGGGAGACCCAGTACTTC
CDR3 protein: CASSQAPDRPGETQYF

V gene: TRBV4-1
J gene: TRBJ2-7
D gene: TRBD2
clone size: -
CDR3 DNA: TGCGCCAGCAGCCAGGCCGGGACTAGCGGCTACGAGCAGTACTTC
CDR3 protein: CASSQAGTSGYEQYF

V gene: TRBV30
J gene: TRBJ2-7
D gene: TRBD2
clone size: -
CDR3 DNA: TGTGCCTGGATTCTAGCGGGGGGCCTTTCCTACGAGCAGTACTTC
CDR3 protein: CAWILAGGLSYEQYF

V gene: TRBV9
J gene: TRBJ1-1
D gene: -
clone size: -
CDR3 DNA: TGTGCCAGCAGCCGAGGAGGGGTGAACACTGAAGCTTTCTTT
CDR3 protein: CASSRGGVNTEAFF